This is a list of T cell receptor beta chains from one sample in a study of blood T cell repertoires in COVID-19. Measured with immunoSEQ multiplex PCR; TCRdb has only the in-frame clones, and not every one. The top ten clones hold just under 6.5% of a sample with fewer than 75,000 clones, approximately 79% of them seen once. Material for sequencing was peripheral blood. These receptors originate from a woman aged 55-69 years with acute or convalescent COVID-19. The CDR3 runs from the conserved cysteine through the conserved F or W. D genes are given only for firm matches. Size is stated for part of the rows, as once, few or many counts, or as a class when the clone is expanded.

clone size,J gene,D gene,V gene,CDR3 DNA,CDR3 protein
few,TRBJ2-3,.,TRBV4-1,TGCGCCAGCAGCCTTCAAGCCGGACAACGGTATTTT,CASSLQAGQRYF
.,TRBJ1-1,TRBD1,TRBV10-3,TGTGCCATCAGGGGACAGGGGGGAACTGAAGCTTTCTTT,CAIRGQGGTEAFF
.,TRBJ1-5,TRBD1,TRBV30,TGTGCCTGGAGTCGGACCGGGACAGGGGGTAATCAGCCCCAGCATTTT,CAWSRTGTGGNQPQHF
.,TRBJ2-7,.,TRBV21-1,TGTGCCAGCAGCAAACTTTGGACTTCCCCCTACGAGCAGTACTTC,CASSKLWTSPYEQYF
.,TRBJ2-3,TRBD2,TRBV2,TGTGCCAGCGGAGGGCGGGAGAATACGCAGTATTTT,CASGGRENTQYF
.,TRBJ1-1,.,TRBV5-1,TGCGCCAGCAGCCCCAGTGGAGCCATGAACACTGAAGCTTTCTTT,CASSPSGAMNTEAFF
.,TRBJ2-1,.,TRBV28,TGTGCCAGCACTCTAGGTGGACTTCTAACTTACAATGAGCAGTTCTTC,CASTLGGLLTYNEQFF
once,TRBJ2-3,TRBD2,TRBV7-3,TGTGCCAGCAGTCTCGGGGGGGCTGGCACAGATACGCAGTATTTT,CASSLGGAGTDTQYF
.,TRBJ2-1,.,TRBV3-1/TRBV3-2,TGTGCCAGCAGCCAAGATCCCCAGGGCATCTTCTTC,CASSQDPQGIFF
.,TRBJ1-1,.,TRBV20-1,TGCAGTGCTAGTAGGCCGGCCGGGGGGTTATTCATGAACACTGAAGCTTTCTTT,CSASRPAGGLFMNTEAFF
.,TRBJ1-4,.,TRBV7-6,TGTGCCAGCAGCTTAGTCGCGGGGTTGGATGAAAAACTGTTTTTT,CASSLVAGLDEKLFF
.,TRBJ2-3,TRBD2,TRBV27,TGTGCCAGCAGTTCCCCGCAGCGGGGGGTAACAGATACGCAGTATTTT,CASSSPQRGVTDTQYF
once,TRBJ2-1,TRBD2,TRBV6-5,TGTGCCAGCAGTTACTCGGCGGGGGGGTTAAACAATGAGCAGTTCTTC,CASSYSAGGLNNEQFF
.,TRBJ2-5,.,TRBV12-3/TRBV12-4,TGTGCCAGCAGTTTGGGGACAAGTTGGTACTTC,CASSLGTSWYF
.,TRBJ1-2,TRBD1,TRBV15,TGTGCCACCAGCGCCCGGGACAGGGCCTATGGCTACACCTTC,CATSARDRAYGYTF
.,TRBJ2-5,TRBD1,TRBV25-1,TGTGCCAGCAGTATCAGGGGGTTTGGGGAGACCCAGTACTTC,CASSIRGFGETQYF
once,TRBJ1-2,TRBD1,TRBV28,TGTGCCAGCAGTTCAGAAGCGGGACAGGGTTGGGATGGCTACACCTTC,CASSSEAGQGWDGYTF
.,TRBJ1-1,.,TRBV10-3,TGTGCCATCAGTGATCTGGGCCAGAACACTGAAGCTTTCTTT,CAISDLGQNTEAFF
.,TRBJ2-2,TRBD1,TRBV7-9,TGTGCCAGCAGCCCCCCCTCCGGGACAGGGACCACCGGGGAGCTGTTTTTT,CASSPPSGTGTTGELFF
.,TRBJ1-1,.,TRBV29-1,TGCAGCGTTGTAGGGCGTCCGGGGGGAGAGACTGAAGCTTTCTTT,CSVVGRPGGETEAFF
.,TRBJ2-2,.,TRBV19,TGTGCCAGTAGTATACCGGGGACCGGGGAGCTGTTTTTT,CASSIPGTGELFF
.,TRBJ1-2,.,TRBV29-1,TGCAGCGTTGAAAGGGGTAACGGGTATGGCTACACCTTC,CSVERGNGYGYTF
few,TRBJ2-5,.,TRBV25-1,TGTGCCAGCAGTGAATGGCCTCACAAGACCCAGTACTTC,CASSEWPHKTQYF
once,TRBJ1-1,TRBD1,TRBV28,TGTGCCAGCAGTTCCGGGACAGGCCTAGAAGCTTTCTTT,CASSSGTGLEAFF
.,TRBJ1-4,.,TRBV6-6,TGTGCCAGCAGTTCCGACCGTCGGGTGAATGAAAAACTGTTTTTT,CASSSDRRVNEKLFF
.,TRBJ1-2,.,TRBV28,TGTGCCTCAGGGGCCGGGGCTAGTCACCATGGCTACACCTTC,CASGAGASHHGYTF
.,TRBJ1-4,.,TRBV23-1,TGCGCCAGCAGTCAGAGGAGGGCTAATGAAAAACTGTTTTTT,CASSQRRANEKLFF
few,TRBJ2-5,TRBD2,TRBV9,TGTGCCAGCAGCAGGGGACTAGCGGGGGAGGCAGAGACCCAGTACTTC,CASSRGLAGEAETQYF
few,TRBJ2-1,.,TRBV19,TGTGCCAGTAGTATAAAAGGACAGTTTAACAATGAGCAGTTCTTC,CASSIKGQFNNEQFF
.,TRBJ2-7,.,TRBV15,TGTGCCACCAGCAGAGATCGGGTATATCACTTC,CATSRDRVYHF
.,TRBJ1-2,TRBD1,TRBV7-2,TGTGCCAGCAGCTCAGAGGTGGGACAGTCAACCTATGGCTACACCTTC,CASSSEVGQSTYGYTF
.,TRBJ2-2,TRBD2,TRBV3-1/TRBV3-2,TGTGCCAGCAGAAAAGCGGGGGGCACGAACACCGGGGAGCTGTTTTTT,CASRKAGGTNTGELFF
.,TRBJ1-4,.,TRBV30,TGTGCCTGGGCCACATTCGCAACTAATGAAAAACTGTTTTTT,CAWATFATNEKLFF
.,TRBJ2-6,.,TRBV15,TGTGCCACCAGCAGAGATCGTAGCTCTGGGGCCAACGTCCTGACTTTC,CATSRDRSSGANVLTF
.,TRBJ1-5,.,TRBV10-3,TGTGCCATCAGCCCGGGGGGCAATCAGCCCCAGCATTTT,CAISPGGNQPQHF
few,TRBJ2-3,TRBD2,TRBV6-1,TGTGCCAGCAGTGAAGGGGCTAGCGGTATTTGGGATACGCAGTATTTT,CASSEGASGIWDTQYF
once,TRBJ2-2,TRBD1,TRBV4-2,TGTGCCAGCAGCCTCGAGGGGGCATGGCCCGGGGAGCTGTTTTTT,CASSLEGAWPGELFF
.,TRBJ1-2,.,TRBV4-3,TGCGCCAGCAGCCAAGATGTGGCCGTTGACAGCTACACCTTC,CASSQDVAVDSYTF
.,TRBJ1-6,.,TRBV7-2,TGTGCCACCAGGGGCGGGTTGAGAGCGAATTCACCCCTCCACTTT,CATRGGLRANSPLHF
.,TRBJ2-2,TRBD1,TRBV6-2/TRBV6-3,TGTGCCAGCAGTTGGGGACAGGGGATGGACACCGGGGAGCTGTTTTTT,CASSWGQGMDTGELFF